This T cell receptor beta chain was captured by sequencing in a study of cytomegalovirus exposure and HLA in healthy donors (dated 2017 in TCRdb). In the study overall: According to an earlier analysis of several hundred of the donors, about 180 million T cells yielded some 120 million unique TCR beta sequences and around 280 Gb of sequence data. An early release that covered about 600 HLA-typed donors contained about 300 gigabases of sequencing data and about 84 million unique TCR sequences. The genetic ancestry cluster associated with self-reported Caucasian donors included 81% of the roughly 360 genotyped donors. The study aimed to test whether cataloging public T cell receptors could reveal signatures of past pathogen exposure. The study profiled the T cell repertoires of around 700 subjects by immunosequencing and related them to cytomegalovirus serostatus. A separate validation cohort of 100 to 150 different subjects was used in addition to the roughly 720-subject first cohort. To predict cytomegalovirus infection status, the study brought together high-throughput TCR immunosequencing, statistical association of individual TCRs with disease status, and machine learning. A later analysis re-analyzed previously published TCR beta repertoires from 650 to 800 donors and added high-resolution HLA genotyping to study TCR occurrence patterns. Rather than using new phenotypic data, the later analysis identified candidate immune exposures from TCR beta sequences and from how often those sequences occurred across donors. An earlier analysis of approximately 630 of the donors applied high-throughput TCR beta sequencing to assess whether each TCR beta V gene segment acted as functional or pseudogenic. Donor age, sex, ethnicity and CMV serostatus were compiled together with the repertoire data. A later genetic analysis used genome-wide SNP genotypes for about 65% of the 666 donors, treating that subset as a discovery cohort. All discovery cohort repertoires had been generated on a single sequencing platform. HLA typing covered class I and class II loci at four-digit resolution. The number of donors typed differed by locus, with 629-630 for A, B, C, DRB1 and DQB1, over 500 for DQA1, 600 to 610 for DPA1, and over 400 for DPB1. Roughly five DR-DQ haplotypes were handled as single units for association and clustering because linkage in the cohort was strong. Among 398 genotyped donors of the cohort, an average of about 240,000 unique TCR beta nucleotide sequences were sequenced per donor, around 20% of them non-productive.

The cohort consisted of approximately 690 healthy bone marrow donors. At the time of sampling, all cohort members were nominally healthy, though unrecorded immune exposures were likely present. The donor tested CMV seropositive and was one of the 289 seropositive cohort members. A peripheral blood sample was provided by each donor, and peripheral blood mononuclear cells were used for TCR beta sequencing. The Qiagen DNeasy Blood Extraction Kit was used to extract genomic DNA from the blood cell samples. The CDR3 runs 19 amino acids, cysteine and phenylalanine included. Only CDR3 DNA is held: 57 bases, read in frame from base 1. What the research found in general, with its limitations: Because counts were too low, seventeen rarely observed V segments, including chromosome 9 orphons, were left out of the earlier analysis of some 640 of the donors. Specific HLA alleles were associated with over 15,000 TCR beta sequences at a false discovery rate of 0.05 in a later analysis. The authors suggested that the approach could potentially be generalized to other disease states and immunological phenotypes. A later genetic analysis reported fewer N-insertions in productive TCRs among donors in an Asian-associated ancestry cluster than the roughly 670-donor mean. Presence/absence analyses assumed roughly uniform sequencing depth across donors, an assumption that may not hold. The cohort was sequenced for TCR beta chains only, and without alpha or paired-chain data the features that could be detected were limited. A later analysis found that HLA-associated TCR beta chains were more clonally expanded and had lower generation probabilities than equally common non-associated chains. In a later genetic analysis, a missense DCLRE1C variant was associated with V-gene and J-gene trimming of TCR beta chains, and the association was replicated in an independent cohort. In a later analysis, most CMV-associated TCR beta chains were found to appear HLA-restricted, with HLA associations seemingly driven largely by CMV exposure. A group of highly shared sequence variants was considered likely to be a technical artifact of the sequencing pipeline. For the cohort, immune exposure information was limited to CMV serostatus. Linkage disequilibrium might explain the correlated functional status among segregating V segments, but an unknown experimental factor could not be ruled out. Strong co-occurrence of HLA alleles, especially DR and DQ, made assigning TCR associations to individual alleles difficult. Most TCR sequences were seen in very few donors, while some public TCRs were found in many individuals. A later analysis found that TCR association rates varied across HLA loci, with DRB1 alleles showing the most associated TCRs and HLA-C alleles the fewest. In both the original and validation cohorts, the classifier was reported to diagnose cytomegalovirus status with high specificity and sensitivity. A few of the identified cytomegalovirus-associated TCR beta chains were confirmed in vitro to be specific for cytomegalovirus antigens. Because the 87-base-pair reads could not distinguish some IMGT-functional V segments, including TRBV6-2 and TRBV6-3, those segments were excluded. According to a later analysis, parvovirus B19, influenza, CMV and Epstein-Barr virus appeared linked to several top co-occurrence clusters. The study gave a list of more than 150 TCR beta chains associated with cytomegalovirus. In an earlier analysis of approximately 590 of the donors, most TCR beta V segments appeared in productive rearrangements about 90% or about 30% of the time, broadly matching IMGT annotations. HLA typing was unavailable for some donors at each locus, so association tests used only the typed subset. A further reported finding was that TCR beta sequences accurately predicted the HLA-A and HLA-B alleles for most subjects in the first cohort.

This clone has more than one count but fewer than ten. Its antigen target is currently unknown. Qualities for individual bases were not recorded, and no much larger clone is one base off. Library method: the immunoSEQ multiplex PCR assay. The multiplex PCR relied on a mix of 60 forward primers for TCR Vbeta segments and 13 reverse primers for TCR Jbeta segments. Amplification of the CDR3 region of rearranged TCR beta genes was performed with a multiplex PCR assay on genomic DNA. The amplified TCR beta libraries were sequenced on the Illumina HiSeq System as 87-base-pair reads. Per the original workflow: Across the 700 or so repertoires, a later analysis counted tens of millions of unique TCR beta chains, some 11 million of which were shared by at least two donors. To remove PCR and sequencing errors, raw reads were error-corrected and collapsed into unique sequences using a nearest-neighbor algorithm that merged closely related sequences. V, D and J gene segments were assigned by aligning CDR3 sequences to IMGT reference sequences. For a sequence to be retained, at least a six-nucleotide match to both a V gene segment and a J gene segment was required. Rearrangements were classified as productive when the CDR3 lacked stop codons and remained in frame with V and J, and all other rearrangements were classified as non-productive. CDR3 was defined according to IMGT convention as the region running from the second conserved V-encoded cysteine to the conserved J-encoded phenylalanine. In an earlier analysis of approximately 590 of the donors, sequences lacking an unambiguous match to a single V gene segment were excluded. An earlier analysis of over 450 of the donors classified V segments as functional when productive rearrangements were above 56.7% and as segregating when the standard deviation between donors was above 5%. To diagnose cytomegalovirus status from the catalog of TCR beta chain sequences, a statistical classification framework was built. A later analysis assigned V and J genes by comparing TCR nucleotide sequences with IMGT/GENE-DB human TR gene sequences. In a later analysis, CDR3 sequences and most-parsimonious VDJ recombination scenarios were assigned using the TCRdist pipeline. In a later analysis, each TCR beta chain was defined by its CDR3 amino acid sequence together with its V-gene family, and reads lacking a unique V-gene family were excluded. In a later analysis, several hundred highly shared, low-generation-probability nucleotide sequences were removed to address suspected cross-contamination and a sequencing artifact. In a later analysis, a clonal expansion index was calculated for each public chain from normalized within-repertoire ranks of inferred template counts. In a later analysis, generation probabilities were computed using a VDJ recombination model fitted to out-of-frame rearrangements, and the results were checked against IGoR. In a later analysis, hypergeometric tests were used to score TCR-TCR, TCR-HLA and TCR-CMV co-occurrence, with a repertoire-size bias correction applied to TCR pairs. In a later analysis, false discovery rates were estimated by permuting HLA or CMV assignments 20 times. In a later analysis, co-occurring TCRs were grouped using DBSCAN, and TCRdist sequence similarity was added for clustering within HLA-allele-positive subsets. Repertoires with fewer than 30,000 or more than 120,000 public chains were left out of co-occurrence clustering, as were five repertoires with anomalous nucleotide sharing. TCRdb holds this immuneACCESS table with in-frame rearrangements only. Some clones are missing; in checked studies, unresolved V genes explain under half, and the rest has no known cause. That table gives V, J and clone size, and the DNA gave D and trimming. This sample is represented by about 90,000 clones; approximately 64% of them were singletons. Under 25% of the sample is taken by the ten largest.

Sequencing was carried out using PBMCs. The rearranged segments are TRBV21-1 and TRBJ2-7; no DNA check was done on the table's D call, TRBD1. TRBV21-1 is designated a pseudogene. The sequence was obtained from a woman aged 45-59 years in good health and CMV-seropositive. The CDR3 is CASSKGDPPWTGATYEQYF. The DNA sequence follows: TGTGCCAGCAGCAAAGGTGACCCCCCCTGGACAGGGGCTACCTACGAGCAGTACTTC.